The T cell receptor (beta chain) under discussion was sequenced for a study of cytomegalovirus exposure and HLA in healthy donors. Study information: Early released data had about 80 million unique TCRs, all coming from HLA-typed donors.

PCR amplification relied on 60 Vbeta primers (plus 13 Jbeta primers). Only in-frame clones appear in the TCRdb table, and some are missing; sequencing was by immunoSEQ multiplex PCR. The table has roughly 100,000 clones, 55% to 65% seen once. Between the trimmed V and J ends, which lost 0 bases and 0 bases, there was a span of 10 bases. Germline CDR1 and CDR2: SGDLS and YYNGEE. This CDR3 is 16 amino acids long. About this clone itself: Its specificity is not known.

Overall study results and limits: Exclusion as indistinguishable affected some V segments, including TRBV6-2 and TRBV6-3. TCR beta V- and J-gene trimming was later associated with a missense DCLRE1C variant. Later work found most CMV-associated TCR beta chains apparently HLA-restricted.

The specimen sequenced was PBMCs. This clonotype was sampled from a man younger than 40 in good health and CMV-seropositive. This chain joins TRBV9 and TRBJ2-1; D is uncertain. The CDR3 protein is CASSVAGDLSYNEQFF. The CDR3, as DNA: TGTGCCAGCAGCGTAGCTGGAGACCTCTCCTACAATGAGCAGTTCTTC.